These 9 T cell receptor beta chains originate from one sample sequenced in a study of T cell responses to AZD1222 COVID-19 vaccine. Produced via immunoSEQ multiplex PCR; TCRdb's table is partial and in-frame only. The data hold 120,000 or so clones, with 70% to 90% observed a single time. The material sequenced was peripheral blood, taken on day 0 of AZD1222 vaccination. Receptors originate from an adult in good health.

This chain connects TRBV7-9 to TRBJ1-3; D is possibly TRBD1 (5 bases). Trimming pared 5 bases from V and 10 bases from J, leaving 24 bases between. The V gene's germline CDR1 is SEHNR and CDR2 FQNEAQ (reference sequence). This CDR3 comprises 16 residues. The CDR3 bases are TGTGCCAGCAGCGCCCCCGGGACGAAACTCTGGAAGACCATATATTTT. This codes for CASSAPGTKLWKTIYF.

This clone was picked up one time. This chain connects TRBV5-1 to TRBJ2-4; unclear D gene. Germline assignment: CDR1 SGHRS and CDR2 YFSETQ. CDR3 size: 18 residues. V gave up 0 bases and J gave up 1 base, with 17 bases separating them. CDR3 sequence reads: CASSLGRITTGAKNIQYF. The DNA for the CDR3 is TGCGCCAGCAGCTTGGGCAGGATAACCACTGGGGCCAAAAACATTCAGTACTTC.

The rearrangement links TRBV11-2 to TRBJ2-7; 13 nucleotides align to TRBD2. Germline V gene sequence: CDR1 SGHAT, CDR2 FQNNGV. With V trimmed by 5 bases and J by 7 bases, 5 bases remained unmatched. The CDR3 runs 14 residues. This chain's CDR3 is CASSLGTSGEEQYF. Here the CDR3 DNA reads TGTGCCAGCAGCCTCGGGACTAGCGGGGAGGAGCAGTACTTC. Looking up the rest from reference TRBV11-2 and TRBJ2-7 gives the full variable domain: EAGVAQSPRYKIIEKRQSVAFWCNPISGHATLYWYQQILGQGPKLLIQFQNNGVVDDSQLPKDRFSAERLKGVDSTLKIQPAKLEDSAVYLCASSLGTSGEEQYFGPGTRLTVT.

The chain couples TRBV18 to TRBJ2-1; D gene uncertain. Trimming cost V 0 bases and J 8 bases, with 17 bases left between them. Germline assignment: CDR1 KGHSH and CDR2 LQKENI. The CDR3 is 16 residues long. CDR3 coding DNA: TGTGCCAGCTCACCACCCTCGGCTCCAAGGGTGGATGAGCAGTTCTTC. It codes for CASSPPSAPRVDEQFF. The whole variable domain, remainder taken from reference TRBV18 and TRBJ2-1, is NAGVMQNPRHLVRRRGQEARLRCSPMKGHSHVYWYRQLPEEGLKFMVYLQKENIIDESGMPKERFSAEFPKEGPSILRIQQVVRGDSAAYFCASSPPSAPRVDEQFFGPGTRLTVL.

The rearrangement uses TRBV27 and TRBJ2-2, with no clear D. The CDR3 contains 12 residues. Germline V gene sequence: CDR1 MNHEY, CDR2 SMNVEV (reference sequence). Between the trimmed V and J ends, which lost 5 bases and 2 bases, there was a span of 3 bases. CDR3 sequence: CASSKNTGELFF. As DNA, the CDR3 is TGTGCCAGCAGTAAAAACACCGGGGAGCTGTTTTTT.

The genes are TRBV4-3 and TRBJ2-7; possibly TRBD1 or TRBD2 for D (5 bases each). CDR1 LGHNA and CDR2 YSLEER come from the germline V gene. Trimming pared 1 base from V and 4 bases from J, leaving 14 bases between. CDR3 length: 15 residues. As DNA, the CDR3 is TGCGCCAGCAGCCAAGGGCAGGGAGTAGGTTACGAGCAGTACTTC. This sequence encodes CASSQGQGVGYEQYF.

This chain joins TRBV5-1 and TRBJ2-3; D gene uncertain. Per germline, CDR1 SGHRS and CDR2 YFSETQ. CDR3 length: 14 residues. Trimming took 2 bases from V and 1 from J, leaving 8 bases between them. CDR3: CASSFPGRTDTQYF. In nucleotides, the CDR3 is TGCGCCAGCAGCTTTCCAGGCCGCACAGATACGCAGTATTTT.

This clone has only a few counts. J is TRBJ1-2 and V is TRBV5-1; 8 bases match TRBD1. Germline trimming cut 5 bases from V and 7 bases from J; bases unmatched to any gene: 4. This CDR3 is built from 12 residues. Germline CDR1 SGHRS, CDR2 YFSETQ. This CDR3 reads CASSFDRGGYTF. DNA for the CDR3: TGCGCCAGCAGTTTCGACAGGGGTGGCTACACCTTC.

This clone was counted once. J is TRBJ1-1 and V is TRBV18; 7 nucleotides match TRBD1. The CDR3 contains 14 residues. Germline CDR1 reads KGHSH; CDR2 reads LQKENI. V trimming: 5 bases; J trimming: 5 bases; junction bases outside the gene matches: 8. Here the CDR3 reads CASSVNRGDTEAFF. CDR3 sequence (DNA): TGTGCCAGCTCAGTTAACAGGGGTGATACTGAAGCTTTCTTT.